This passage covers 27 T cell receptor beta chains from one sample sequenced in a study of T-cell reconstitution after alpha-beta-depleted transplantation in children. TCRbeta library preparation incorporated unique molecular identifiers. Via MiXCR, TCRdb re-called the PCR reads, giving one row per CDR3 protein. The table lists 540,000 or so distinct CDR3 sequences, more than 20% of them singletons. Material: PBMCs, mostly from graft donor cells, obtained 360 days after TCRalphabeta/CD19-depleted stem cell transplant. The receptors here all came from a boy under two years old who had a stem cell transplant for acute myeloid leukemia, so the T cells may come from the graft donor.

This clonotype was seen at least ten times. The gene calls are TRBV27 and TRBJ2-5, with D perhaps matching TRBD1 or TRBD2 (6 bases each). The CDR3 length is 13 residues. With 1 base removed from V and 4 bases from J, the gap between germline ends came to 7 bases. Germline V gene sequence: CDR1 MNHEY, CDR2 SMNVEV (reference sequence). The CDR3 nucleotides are TGTGCCAGCAGTTTATGGGGGGCAGAGACCCAGTACTTC. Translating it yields CASSLWGAETQYF.

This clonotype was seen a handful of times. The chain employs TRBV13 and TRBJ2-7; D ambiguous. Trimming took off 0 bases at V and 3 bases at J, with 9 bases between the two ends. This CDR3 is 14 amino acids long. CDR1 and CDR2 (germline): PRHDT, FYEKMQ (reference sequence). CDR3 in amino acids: CASSLGSGDYEQYF. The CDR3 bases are TGTGCCAGCAGCTTAGGCAGTGGAGACTACGAGCAGTACTTC.

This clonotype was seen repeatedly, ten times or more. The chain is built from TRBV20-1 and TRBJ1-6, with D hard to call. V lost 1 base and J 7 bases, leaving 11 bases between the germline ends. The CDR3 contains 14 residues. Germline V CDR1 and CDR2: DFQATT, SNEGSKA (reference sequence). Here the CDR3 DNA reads TGCAGTGCTAGAGTTACTCTTGGGAATTCACCCCTCCACTTT. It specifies CSARVTLGNSPLHF.

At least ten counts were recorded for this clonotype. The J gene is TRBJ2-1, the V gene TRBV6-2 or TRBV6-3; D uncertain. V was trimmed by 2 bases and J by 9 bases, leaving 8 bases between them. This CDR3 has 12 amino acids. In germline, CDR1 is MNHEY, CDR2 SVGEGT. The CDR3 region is CASSYGDGEQFF. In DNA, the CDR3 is TGTGCCAGCAGTTACGGGGATGGTGAGCAGTTCTTC.

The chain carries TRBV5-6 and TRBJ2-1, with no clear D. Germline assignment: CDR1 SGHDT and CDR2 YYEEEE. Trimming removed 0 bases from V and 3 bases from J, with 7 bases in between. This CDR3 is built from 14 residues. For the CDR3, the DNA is TGTGCCAGCAGCTTGGAATCATACTACAATGAGCAGTTCTTC. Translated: CASSLESYYNEQFF.

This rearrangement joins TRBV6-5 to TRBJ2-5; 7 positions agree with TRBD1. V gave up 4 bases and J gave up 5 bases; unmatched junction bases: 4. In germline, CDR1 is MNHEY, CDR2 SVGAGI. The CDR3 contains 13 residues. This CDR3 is CASSSRGHETQYF. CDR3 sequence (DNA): TGTGCCAGCAGTTCTAGGGGGCATGAGACCCAGTACTTC.

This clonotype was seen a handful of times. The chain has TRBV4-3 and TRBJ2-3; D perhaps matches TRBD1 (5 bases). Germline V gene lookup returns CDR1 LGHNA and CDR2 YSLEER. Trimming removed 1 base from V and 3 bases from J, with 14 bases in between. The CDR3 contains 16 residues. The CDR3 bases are TGCGCCAGCAGCCAAGTGGTGGGGCTTACTACAGATACGCAGTATTTT. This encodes CASSQVVGLTTDTQYF.

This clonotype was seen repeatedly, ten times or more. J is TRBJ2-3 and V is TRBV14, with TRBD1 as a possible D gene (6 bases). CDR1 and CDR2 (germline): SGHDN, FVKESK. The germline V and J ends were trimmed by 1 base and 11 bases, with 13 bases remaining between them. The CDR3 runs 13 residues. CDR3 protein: CASSQGLRGVQYF. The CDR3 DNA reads TGTGCCAGCAGCCAAGGGCTCAGGGGTGTGCAGTATTTT.

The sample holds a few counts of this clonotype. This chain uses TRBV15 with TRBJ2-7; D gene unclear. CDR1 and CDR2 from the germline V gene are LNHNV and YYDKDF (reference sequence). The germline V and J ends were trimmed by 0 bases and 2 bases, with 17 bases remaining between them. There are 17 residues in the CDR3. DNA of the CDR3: TGTGCCACCAGCAGAGATTTTCTCGGTCAGGTCCCCTACGAGCAGTACGTC. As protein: CATSRDFLGQVPYEQYV.

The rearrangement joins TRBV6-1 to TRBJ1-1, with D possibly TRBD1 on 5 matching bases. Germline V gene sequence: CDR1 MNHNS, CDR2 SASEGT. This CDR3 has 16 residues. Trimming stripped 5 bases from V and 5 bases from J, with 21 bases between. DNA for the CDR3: TGTGCCAGCAGTCCCTTCCTCGGGGCAGCCAGGACTGAAGCTTTCTTT. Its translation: CASSPFLGAARTEAFF.

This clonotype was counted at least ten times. The chain's CDR3 is CSAMGQGNSPLHF. The CDR3 DNA follows: TGCAGTGCTATGGGACAGGGAAATTCACCCCTCCACTTT. The chain carries TRBV20-1 and TRBJ1-6; 9 nucleotides match TRBD1. Trimming took 4 bases from V and 7 from J; bases not matched to a gene: 2. This CDR3 comprises 13 residues. The germline gives CDR1 DFQATT, CDR2 SNEGSKA (reference sequence).

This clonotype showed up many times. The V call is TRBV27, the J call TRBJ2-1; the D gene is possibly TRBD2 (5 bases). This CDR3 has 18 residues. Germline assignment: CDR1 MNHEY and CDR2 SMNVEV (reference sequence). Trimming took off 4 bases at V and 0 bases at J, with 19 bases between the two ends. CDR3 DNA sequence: TGTGCCAGCAGTTCGCCTACACCGGGAAAAAGCTCCTACAATGAGCAGTTCTTC. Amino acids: CASSSPTPGKSSYNEQFF.

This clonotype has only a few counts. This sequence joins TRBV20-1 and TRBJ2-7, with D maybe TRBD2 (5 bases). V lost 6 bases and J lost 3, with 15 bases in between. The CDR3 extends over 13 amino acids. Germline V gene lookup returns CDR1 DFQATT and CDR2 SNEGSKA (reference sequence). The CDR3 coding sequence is TGCAGTGCCGGGCCGACTATACGCTACGAGCAGTACGTC. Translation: CSAGPTIRYEQYV.

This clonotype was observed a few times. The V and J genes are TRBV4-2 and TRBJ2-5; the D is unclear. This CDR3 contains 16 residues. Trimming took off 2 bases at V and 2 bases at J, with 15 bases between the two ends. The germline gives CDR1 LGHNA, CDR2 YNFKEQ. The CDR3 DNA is TGTGCCAGCAGCCAAAACAATGGGATAGGACAAGAGACCCAGTACTTC. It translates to CASSQNNGIGQETQYF.

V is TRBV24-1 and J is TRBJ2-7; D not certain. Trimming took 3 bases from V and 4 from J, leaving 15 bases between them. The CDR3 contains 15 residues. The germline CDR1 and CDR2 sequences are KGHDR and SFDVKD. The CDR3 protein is CATSDRSDHRYEQYF. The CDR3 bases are TGTGCCACCAGTGATCGGAGTGATCACCGGTACGAGCAGTACTTC.

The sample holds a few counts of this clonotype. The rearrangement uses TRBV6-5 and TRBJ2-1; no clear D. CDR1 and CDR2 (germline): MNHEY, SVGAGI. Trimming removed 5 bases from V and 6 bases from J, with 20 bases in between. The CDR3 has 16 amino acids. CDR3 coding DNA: TGTGCCAGCAGTCACCGGAAGGTGGACCCAACCAATGAGCAGTTCTTC. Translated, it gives CASSHRKVDPTNEQFF.

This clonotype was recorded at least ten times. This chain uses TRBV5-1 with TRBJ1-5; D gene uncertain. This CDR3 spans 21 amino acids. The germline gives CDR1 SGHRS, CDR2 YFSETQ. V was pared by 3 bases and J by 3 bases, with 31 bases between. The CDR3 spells CASSSHLAKRLTRILNQPQHF. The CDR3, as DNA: TGCGCCAGCAGCTCACACCTAGCGAAGCGACTAACTAGAATCCTCAATCAGCCCCAGCATTTT.

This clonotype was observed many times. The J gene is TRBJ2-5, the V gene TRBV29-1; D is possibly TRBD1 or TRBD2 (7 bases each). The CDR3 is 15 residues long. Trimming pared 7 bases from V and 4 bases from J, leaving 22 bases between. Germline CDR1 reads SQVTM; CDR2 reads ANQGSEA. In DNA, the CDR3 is TGCAGCGCCGAGAGAGGACAGGAGCGGGGAGAGACCCAGTACTTC. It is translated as CSAERGQERGETQYF.

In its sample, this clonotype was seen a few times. The CDR3 region has the DNA TGCAGTGCTAGAGATAGGAGGGATAGCTCCTACAATGAGCAGTTCTTC. Protein product: CSARDRRDSSYNEQFF. The chain joins TRBV20-1 to TRBJ2-1; D possibly corresponds to TRBD2 (6 bases). CDR3 length: 16 residues. Trimming took 0 bases from V and 0 from J, leaving 12 bases between them. The germline V gene has CDR1 DFQATT and CDR2 SNEGSKA (reference sequence).

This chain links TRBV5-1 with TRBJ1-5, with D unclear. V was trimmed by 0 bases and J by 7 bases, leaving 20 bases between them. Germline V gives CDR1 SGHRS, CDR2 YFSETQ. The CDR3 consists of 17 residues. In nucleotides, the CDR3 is TGCGCCAGCAGCTTGGTAGATCTAGGCCAGCCGGGGCAGCCCCAGCATTTT. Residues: CASSLVDLGQPGQPQHF.

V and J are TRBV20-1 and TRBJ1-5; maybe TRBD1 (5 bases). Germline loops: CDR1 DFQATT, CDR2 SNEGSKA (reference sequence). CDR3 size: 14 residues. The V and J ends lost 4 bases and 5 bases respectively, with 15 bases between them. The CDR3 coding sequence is TGCAGTGCTACCAAAGGGGCACTCTATCAGCCCCAGCATTTT. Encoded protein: CSATKGALYQPQHF.

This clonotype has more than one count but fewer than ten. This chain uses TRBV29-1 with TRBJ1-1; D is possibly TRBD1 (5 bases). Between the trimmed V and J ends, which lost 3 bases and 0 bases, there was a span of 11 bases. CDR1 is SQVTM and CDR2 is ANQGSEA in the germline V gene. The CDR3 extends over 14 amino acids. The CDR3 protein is CSVDKSGLNTEAFF. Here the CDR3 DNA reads TGCAGCGTTGATAAGTCAGGGTTGAACACTGAAGCTTTCTTT. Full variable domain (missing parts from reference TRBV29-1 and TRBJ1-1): SAVISQKPSRDICQRGTSLTIQCQVDSQVTMMFWYRQQPGQSLTLIATANQGSEATYESGFVIDKFPISRPNLTFSTLTVSNMSPEDSSIYLCSVDKSGLNTEAFFGQGTRLTVV.

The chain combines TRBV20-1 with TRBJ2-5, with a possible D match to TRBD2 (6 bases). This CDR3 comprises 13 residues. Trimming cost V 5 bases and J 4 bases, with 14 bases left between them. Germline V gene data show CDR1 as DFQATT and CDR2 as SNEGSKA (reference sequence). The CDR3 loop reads CSAPRGMLETQYF. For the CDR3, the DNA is TGCAGTGCTCCCCGGGGGATGTTAGAGACCCAGTACTTC.

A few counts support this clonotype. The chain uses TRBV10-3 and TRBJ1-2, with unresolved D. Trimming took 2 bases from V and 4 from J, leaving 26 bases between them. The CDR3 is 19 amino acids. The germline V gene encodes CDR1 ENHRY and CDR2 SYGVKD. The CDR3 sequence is CAISEPREGSAPYLYGYTF. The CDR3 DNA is TGTGCCATCAGTGAGCCGAGAGAAGGGTCAGCCCCTTACCTCTATGGCTACACCTTC.

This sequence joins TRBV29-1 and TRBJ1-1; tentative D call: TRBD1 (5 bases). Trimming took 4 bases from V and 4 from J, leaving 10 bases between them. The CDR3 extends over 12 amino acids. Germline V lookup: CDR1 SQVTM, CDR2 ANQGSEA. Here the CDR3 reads CSVGGTRTEAFF. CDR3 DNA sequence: TGCAGCGTTGGGGGGACCCGCACTGAAGCTTTCTTT.

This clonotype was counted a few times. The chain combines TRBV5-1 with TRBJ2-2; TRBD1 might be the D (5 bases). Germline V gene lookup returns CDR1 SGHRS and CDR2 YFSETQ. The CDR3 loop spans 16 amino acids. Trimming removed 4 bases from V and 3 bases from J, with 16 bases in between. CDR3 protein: CASSLGGADDTGELFF. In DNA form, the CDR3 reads TGCGCCAGCAGCCTAGGTGGGGCAGATGACACCGGGGAGCTGTTTTTT.

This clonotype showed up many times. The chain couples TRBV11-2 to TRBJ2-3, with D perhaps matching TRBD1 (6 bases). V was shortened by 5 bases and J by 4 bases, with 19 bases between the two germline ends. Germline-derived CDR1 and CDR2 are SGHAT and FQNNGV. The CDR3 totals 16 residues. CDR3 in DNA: TGTGCCAGCAGCCCTAACCCCCAGGGGAGTGCAGATACGCAGTATTTT. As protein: CASSPNPQGSADTQYF.